Each of the 21 T cell receptor beta chains below was sequenced from the same sample in a study of T cell responses to AZD1222 COVID-19 vaccine. The assay was immunoSEQ multiplex PCR, and TCRdb's table has in-frame clones only and misses some. The table includes 250,000 or so clones, 93% detected once. This specimen was peripheral blood, taken on day 0 of AZD1222 vaccination. The receptor set was obtained from an adult in good health.

The rearrangement uses TRBV11-2 and TRBJ2-1, with 10 bases aligning to TRBD2. V gave up 4 bases and J gave up 6 bases; unmatched junction bases: 6. There are 15 residues in the CDR3. CDR1 is SGHAT and CDR2 is FQNNGV in the germline V gene. CDR3 bases: TGTGCCAGCAGCTCCGGGACTAGCGCAGTCAATGAGCAGTTCTTC. Translated: CASSSGTSAVNEQFF.

The V call is TRBV2, the J call TRBJ1-3; tentatively, D is TRBD1 (5 bases). Between the trimmed V and J ends, which lost 4 bases and 3 bases, there was a span of 7 bases. The CDR3 spans 13 residues. The germline gives CDR1 SNHLY, CDR2 FYNNEI. CDR3 DNA sequence: TGTGCCAGCAGTGGTCAGGGTGGAAACACCATATATTTT. It is translated as CASSGQGGNTIYF.

This clone came up once. V and J are TRBV15 and TRBJ1-2; 8 bases are a match to TRBD1. Looked up from germline, CDR1 is LNHNV and CDR2 is YYDKDF (reference sequence). The V segment lost 4 bases and the J segment 3 bases; nucleotides outside the gene matches: 7. There are 15 residues in the CDR3. In DNA form, the CDR3 reads TGTGCCACCAGCAAAAACAGGGGGTCAGACTATGGCTACACCTTC. It is translated as CATSKNRGSDYGYTF.

The chain combines TRBV3-1 (or the pseudogene TRBV3-2) with TRBJ2-7; D is unclear. V was trimmed by 1 base and J by 6 bases, leaving 13 bases between them. CDR3 length: 14 residues. The germline gives CDR1 LGHDT, CDR2 YNNKEL (reference sequence). DNA of the CDR3: TGTGCCAGCAGCCAAGGGTTAAGAGTTGGCGAGCAGTACTTC. Translation gives CASSQGLRVGEQYF.

J is TRBJ2-3 and V is TRBV5-1, with 14 nucleotides matching TRBD2. CDR1 and CDR2 (germline): SGHRS, YFSETQ. V lost 4 bases and J lost 0; bases outside the gene matches: 7. The CDR3 totals 18 residues. The CDR3 nucleotides are TGCGCCAGCAGCACCGGGACTAGCGGGGGATCGAGCACAGATACGCAGTATTTT. It codes for CASSTGTSGGSSTDTQYF.

The chain has TRBV10-3 and TRBJ1-1; a weak D match, TRBD1 (5 bases). Germline loops: CDR1 ENHRY, CDR2 SYGVKD. The CDR3 runs 13 residues. Trimming shortened V by 6 bases and J by 1 base, and 9 bases separated the two germline ends. The CDR3 region has the DNA TGTGCCATCAGCCCGACAGAGAACACTGAAGCTTTCTTT. Translated: CAISPTENTEAFF.

With regard to this clone: One end of the junction does not line up with germline, which may come from a read error. The J gene is TRBJ2-7, the V gene TRBV3-1 (or the pseudogene TRBV3-2), with D tentatively TRBD1 (5 bases). The germline gives CDR1 LGHDT, CDR2 YNNKEL (reference sequence). This CDR3 has 12 amino acids. The CDR3 sequence is CASSQDRRQREF. The CDR3 DNA is TGTGCCAGCAGCCAAGATCGGAGACAGAGAGAATTC.

The J gene is TRBJ1-1, the V gene TRBV9; D is unresolved. V lost 0 bases, J lost 1 base, and 10 bases lay in between. Germline CDR1 reads SGDLS; CDR2 reads YYNGEE. The CDR3 consists of 15 residues. The DNA of the CDR3 is TGTGCCAGCAGCGTAGGTTCCGGGGAGAACACTGAAGCTTTCTTT. Translated, it gives CASSVGSGENTEAFF. Complete variable domain (other parts from reference TRBV9 and TRBJ1-1): DSGVTQTPKHLITATGQRVTLRCSPRSGDLSVYWYQQSLDQGLQFLIQYYNGEERAKGNILERFSAQQFPDLHSELNLSSLELGDSALYFCASSVGSGENTEAFFGQGTRLTVV.

The rearrangement links TRBV28 to TRBJ1-6; possibly TRBD1 for D (5 bases). The CDR3 sequence is 14 residues long. The V and J ends lost 7 bases and 12 bases respectively, with 19 bases between them. Germline CDR1 reads MDHEN; CDR2 reads SYDVKM. The DNA of the CDR3 is TGTGCCAGCATTACCTCGGACAAGTCTAAACCCCTCCACTTT. Its translation is CASITSDKSKPLHF.

V and J are TRBV11-2 and TRBJ2-3; possibly TRBD1 for D (5 bases). The CDR3 runs 13 residues. Trimming took 1 base from V and 9 from J, leaving 11 bases between them. The germline V gene encodes CDR1 SGHAT and CDR2 FQNNGV. CDR3 residues: CASSLVDRRTQYF. CDR3 nucleotides: TGTGCCAGCAGCTTAGTAGACAGAAGGACGCAGTATTTT. Drawing the rest from reference TRBV11-2 and TRBJ2-3, the complete variable domain is EAGVAQSPRYKIIEKRQSVAFWCNPISGHATLYWYQQILGQGPKLLIQFQNNGVVDDSQLPKDRFSAERLKGVDSTLKIQPAKLEDSAVYLCASSLVDRRTQYFGPGTRLTVL.

This rearrangement joins TRBV6-5 to TRBJ2-7, with D unresolved. In germline, CDR1 is MNHEY, CDR2 SVGAGI. The CDR3 is 15 residues long. With 0 bases removed from V and 3 bases from J, the gap between germline ends came to 12 bases. CDR3 nucleotides: TGTGCCAGCAGTTACTCGACCGTTACTAACTACGAGCAGTACTTC. Translation gives CASSYSTVTNYEQYF.

The chain recombines TRBV6-5 with TRBJ1-1, with D hard to call. The CDR3 contains 13 residues. V lost 6 bases and J lost 1, with 9 bases in between. Germline values: CDR1 MNHEY, CDR2 SVGAGI. CDR3 sequence (DNA): TGTGCCAGCAGAGGATCAGCGAACACTGAAGCTTTCTTT. Translation gives CASRGSANTEAFF.

The chain carries TRBV11-2 and TRBJ2-1, with a possible D match to TRBD1 (5 bases). Germline CDR1 and CDR2: SGHAT and FQNNGV. The V and J ends lost 5 bases and 8 bases respectively, with 13 bases between them. The CDR3 loop spans 13 amino acids. For the CDR3, the DNA is TGTGCCAGCAGCCCCCGCAGGGCCCATGAGCAGTTCTTC. Translation gives CASSPRRAHEQFF. The full variable domain, completed using reference TRBV11-2 and TRBJ2-1, is EAGVAQSPRYKIIEKRQSVAFWCNPISGHATLYWYQQILGQGPKLLIQFQNNGVVDDSQLPKDRFSAERLKGVDSTLKIQPAKLEDSAVYLCASSPRRAHEQFFGPGTRLTVL.

V and J are TRBV6-5 and TRBJ2-7; 8 bases are a match to TRBD1. CDR1 is MNHEY and CDR2 is SVGAGI in the germline V gene. This CDR3 is built from 15 residues. With 0 bases clipped from V and 3 bases from J, the junction kept 4 bases outside the gene matches. CDR3 protein: CASSYSYRGNYEQYF. The CDR3 DNA reads TGTGCCAGCAGTTACTCTTACAGGGGGAACTACGAGCAGTACTTC.

Regarding this clone: The same CDR3 arises from other DNA sequences in this sample as well. The CDR3 DNA is TGTGCCAGCAGTTTCGGGCAGAACTATGGCTACACCTTC. This gives the protein CASSFGQNYGYTF. The chain couples TRBV28 to TRBJ1-2, with D unresolved. V lost 3 bases to trimming and J lost 2 bases, with 7 bases between them. CDR1 MDHEN and CDR2 SYDVKM come from the germline V gene. The CDR3 spans 13 residues.

J is TRBJ1-1 and V is TRBV30; D uncertain. V lost 2 bases, J lost 5 bases, and 12 bases lay in between. The length of the CDR3 is 13 residues. Looked up from germline, CDR1 is GTSNPN and CDR2 is SVGIG (reference sequence). The CDR3 DNA reads as TGTGCCTGGAGTCATGGAGGCGGTACTGAAGCTTTCTTT. This codes for CAWSHGGGTEAFF.

The V and J genes are TRBV2 and TRBJ2-3; TRBD2 agrees at 9 bases. Germline loops: CDR1 SNHLY, CDR2 FYNNEI. V was pared by 4 bases and J by 2 bases, with 13 bases of the junction left unmatched. The CDR3 consists of 18 residues. The CDR3: CASSGLATSGLSTDTQYF. The CDR3 coding sequence is TGTGCCAGCAGTGGCCTGGCAACTAGCGGGCTTTCCACAGATACGCAGTATTTT.

The V and J genes are TRBV5-6 and TRBJ2-2, with D hard to call. The CDR3 contains 16 residues. Germline V CDR1 and CDR2: SGHDT, YYEEEE. V lost 0 bases to trimming and J lost 0 bases, with 9 bases between them. The CDR3 spells CASSLDRLTNTGELFF. The DNA for the CDR3 is TGTGCCAGCAGCTTGGATCGGCTAACGAACACCGGGGAGCTGTTTTTT.

The chain couples TRBV7-8 to TRBJ1-1; a possible D gene is TRBD1 (5 bases). CDR1 and CDR2 (germline): SGHVS, FQNEAQ. The CDR3 is 15 residues long. The V gene lost 0 bases and the J gene lost 8 bases, with 16 bases spanning the gap. CDR3 in DNA: TGTGCCAGCAGCTTAGCGTTAGGACACCTACACGAAGCTTTCTTT. This translates into CASSLALGHLHEAFF.

The rearrangement links TRBV28 to TRBJ1-1; D uncertain. The CDR3 is made up of 13 amino acids. Trimming left V 7 bases short and J 7 bases short, with 16 bases between. The V gene's germline CDR1 is MDHEN and CDR2 SYDVKM. CDR3 sequence: CASTLMALNEAFF. CDR3 in DNA: TGTGCCAGCACCCTTATGGCCCTGAATGAAGCTTTCTTT.

This clone was observed once. The chain employs TRBV5-5 and TRBJ2-2, with D hard to call. The CDR3 extends over 12 amino acids. CDR1 and CDR2 from the germline V gene are SGHKS and YYEKEE (reference sequence). The V end lost 6 bases, the J end lost 6 bases, and 9 bases lay between the germline ends. The CDR3 reads CASKTPPGELFF. As DNA, the CDR3 is TGTGCCAGCAAGACTCCCCCCGGGGAGCTGTTTTTT. Filled out from reference TRBV5-5 and TRBJ2-2, the complete variable domain reads DAGVTQSPTHLIKTRGQQVTLRCSPISGHKSVSWYQQVLGQGPQFIFQYYEKEERGRGNFPDRFSARQFPNYSSELNVNALLLGDSALYLCASKTPPGELFFGEGSRLTVL.